This T cell receptor beta chain comes out of a study of OX40 agonist ivuxolimab in advanced cancers. Findings and limits, study-wide: The expanded peripheral T cells' antigen specificity was not determined.

Samples of blood were obtained at baseline, on cycle 4 day 1, and on cycle 7 day 1. There are 15 residues in the CDR3. Germline lookup yields CDR1 SGHRS and CDR2 YFSETQ. V gave up 5 bases and J gave up 4 bases; unmatched junction bases: 8. For this clone: Its antigen is as yet unknown.

The repertoire was sequenced with immunoSEQ multiplex PCR; TCRdb's copy has only in-frame clones and lacks some. The table shows roughly 41,000 clones, with roughly 86% occurring only once. The chain has TRBV5-1 and TRBJ2-1; TRBD1 matches 8 bases. The sample was CD4+ or CD8+ T cells sorted from blood, taken in a trial of the OX40 agonist ivuxolimab. The TCR sequence derives from an adult with an advanced solid tumor such as melanoma, head and neck, liver or kidney cancer. The CDR3: CASRMTGAGYNEQFF. The CDR3 DNA follows: TGCGCCAGCAGAATGACAGGGGCGGGGTACAATGAGCAGTTCTTC. Using reference TRBV5-1 and TRBJ2-1 for the parts outside the CDR3, the full variable domain is KAGVTQTPRYLIKTRGQQVTLSCSPISGHRSVSWYQQTPGQGLQFLFEYFSETQRNKGNFPGRFSGRQFSNSRSEMNVSTLELGDSALYLCASRMTGAGYNEQFFGPGTRLTVL.